This TCR beta chain appears in the sequencing data of a study of T cells in Graves' hyperthyroidism and ophthalmopathy. What was amplified from RNA transcripts were TCR beta CDR3 regions. Using the HTBI primer set, a first-round RT-PCR was run on the TCR CDR3. TCRdb fed the multiplex PCR reads into MiXCR, producing one record per CDR3 protein. The sample consists of 600,000 to 900,000 distinct CDR3 sequences, around 17% of them appearing once. This clonotype was counted ten times or more. This CDR3 has 17 amino acids. V lost 2 bases to trimming and J lost 5 bases, with 21 bases between them. The germline V gene has CDR1 MNHNY and CDR2 SVGAGI (reference sequence).

The J gene is TRBJ1-2, the V gene TRBV6-6; maybe TRBD1 (5 bases). This clonotype originated in a man in his late teens or twenties with Graves' hyperthyroidism. Material for sequencing was blood. CDR3 nucleotide sequence: TGTGCCAGCAGTTACGAACCTGAGGGACGGGAGGGATATGGCTACACCTTC. The encoded protein is CASSYEPEGREGYGYTF.